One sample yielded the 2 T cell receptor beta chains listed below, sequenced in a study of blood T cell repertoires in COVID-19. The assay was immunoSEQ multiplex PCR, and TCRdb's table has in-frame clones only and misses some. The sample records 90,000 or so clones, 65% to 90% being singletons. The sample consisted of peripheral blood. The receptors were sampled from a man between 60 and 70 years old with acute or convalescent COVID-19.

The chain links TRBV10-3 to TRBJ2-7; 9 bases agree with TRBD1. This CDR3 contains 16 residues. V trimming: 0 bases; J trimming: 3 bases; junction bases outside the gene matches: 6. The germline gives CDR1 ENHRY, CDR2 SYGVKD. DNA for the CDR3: TGTGCCATCAGTGAGTCTAGTGGACAGGGGAACTACGAGCAGTACTTC. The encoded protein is CAISESSGQGNYEQYF.

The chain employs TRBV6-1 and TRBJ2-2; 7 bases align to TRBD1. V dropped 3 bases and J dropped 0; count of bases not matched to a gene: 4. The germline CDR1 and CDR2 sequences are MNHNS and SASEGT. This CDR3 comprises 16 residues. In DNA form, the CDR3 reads TGTGCCAGCAGTGATACAGGGGCCCCGAACACCGGGGAGCTGTTTTTT. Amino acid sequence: CASSDTGAPNTGELFF.